The rows below give T cell receptor beta chains drawn from one sample of a study of blood T cell repertoires in COVID-19. The data were produced by immunoSEQ multiplex PCR, yet TCRdb's version contains in-frame clones alone and is incomplete. This table holds almost 250,000 clones, roughly 85% found once. What was sequenced was PBMCs or T cells enriched from blood (not recorded which). The receptors were sampled from a woman between 45 and 65 years old with acute COVID-19. CDR3s include the opening cysteine and the closing phenylalanine or tryptophan.

TRBV29-1	TRBJ1-2	CSVEKPPAGYGYTF
TRBV30	TRBJ1-3	CAWSGTNSGNTIYF
TRBV4-2	TRBJ2-7	CASSQLKVGKLAGGHSYEQYF
TRBV5-1	TRBJ1-1	CASSFGGFSNTEAFF
TRBV11-3	TRBJ2-4	CASSHSVAGENIQYF
TRBV4-3	TRBJ1-1	CASSPTAGRDFDHEAFF
TRBV6-5	TRBJ1-2	CARTGGVYGYTF
TRBV10-3	TRBJ1-1	CAIRREGNTEAFF
TRBV23-1	TRBJ2-2	CARRGGLNTGELFF
TRBV7-3	TRBJ2-1	CASSFSGAKGNEQFF
TRBV20-1	TRBJ1-1	CSASAEAFF
TRBV4-2	TRBJ2-2	CASSQDTGVTGELFF